A selection of T cell receptor beta chains follows, all from one sample in a study of shared clonotypes between healthy human individuals. This table comes from immunoSEQ multiplex PCR, and its TCRdb copy is limited to in-frame clones, with some not included. The repertoire holds hundreds of thousands of clones, with 95% to 96% as singletons. The sequencing input was naive CD8+ T cells sorted from blood. All receptors derive from a woman in her thirties in good health. The CDR3 runs from the conserved cysteine through the conserved F or W. Each record gives: D gene, V gene, clone size, J gene, CDR3 DNA, CDR3 protein. The D gene is left open where the match is weak. The size entry is marked missing in some rows and otherwise reads once, few, many or a size class.

D: -; V: TRBV5-6; size: -; J: TRBJ1-4; DNA: TGTGCCAGCAGCTTGGGCAGGGGTGAAAAACTGTTTTTT; CDR3: CASSLGRGEKLFF
D: TRBD2; V: TRBV5-6; size: -; J: TRBJ2-3; DNA: TGTGCCAGCAGCTTAGGACTAGCGGGGGGCCCAGATACGCAGTATTTT; CDR3: CASSLGLAGGPDTQYF
D: -; V: TRBV19; size: -; J: TRBJ2-1; DNA: TGTGCCAGTAGTGTGTTCCCCTACAATGAGCAGTTCTTC; CDR3: CASSVFPYNEQFF
D: TRBD2; V: TRBV5-4; size: -; J: TRBJ2-7; DNA: TGTGCCAGCAGTTCCGGGACTAGCGCAGACGAGCAGTACTTC; CDR3: CASSSGTSADEQYF
D: TRBD1; V: TRBV19; size: once; J: TRBJ1-1; DNA: TGTGCCAGTAGTCCATATCAGGGGGCGCGGGCTTTCTTT; CDR3: CASSPYQGARAFF
D: -; V: TRBV6-6; size: -; J: TRBJ1-2; DNA: TGTGCCAGCAGGGGAACTAACTATGGCTACACCTTC; CDR3: CASRGTNYGYTF
D: -; V: TRBV4-1; size: -; J: TRBJ1-6; DNA: TGCGCCAGCAGCCAAGTCGAGAACTCACCCCTCCACTTT; CDR3: CASSQVENSPLHF
D: -; V: TRBV29-1; size: -; J: TRBJ2-1; DNA: TGCAGCGTTGAGTCACCACAGGGAAATGAGCAGTTCTTC; CDR3: CSVESPQGNEQFF
D: -; V: TRBV4-1; size: -; J: TRBJ2-7; DNA: TGCGCCAGCAGCCCCGCAACCAGCTCCTACGAGCAGTACTTC; CDR3: CASSPATSSYEQYF
D: TRBD1; V: TRBV7-9; size: -; J: TRBJ1-1; DNA: TGTGCCAGCAGCCAAATACAGGGGGAGGCGGCAGCTTTCTTT; CDR3: CASSQIQGEAAAFF
D: -; V: TRBV19; size: -; J: TRBJ1-5; DNA: TGTGCCAGTAGTATCTTCCACAGTAGCAATCAGCCCCAGCATTTT; CDR3: CASSIFHSSNQPQHF
D: -; V: TRBV13; size: -; J: TRBJ2-3; DNA: TGTGCCAGCAGCTTAGCAGGGACAGATACGCAGTATTTT; CDR3: CASSLAGTDTQYF
D: -; V: TRBV7-9; size: -; J: TRBJ2-1; DNA: TGTGCCAGCAGCTTCTCGCAGGGGTTAAACAATGAGCAGTTCTTC; CDR3: CASSFSQGLNNEQFF
D: -; V: TRBV19; size: -; J: TRBJ1-4; DNA: TGTGCCAGTAATGATGGCGGGGCGCGTGAAAAACTGTTTTTT; CDR3: CASNDGGAREKLFF
D: -; V: TRBV29-1; size: -; J: TRBJ2-5; DNA: TGCAGCGGAGAACAGCAAGAGACCCAGTACTTC; CDR3: CSGEQQETQYF
D: -; V: TRBV5-6; size: -; J: TRBJ1-5; DNA: TGTGCCAGCAGCTTCTCGGGGGACTTCAATCAGCCCCAGCATTTT; CDR3: CASSFSGDFNQPQHF
D: TRBD1; V: TRBV7-3; size: -; J: TRBJ1-2; DNA: TGTGCCAGCAGCCACGGGACAGGCGGCCTTTACACCTTC; CDR3: CASSHGTGGLYTF
D: TRBD1; V: TRBV27; size: -; J: TRBJ2-7; DNA: TGTGCCAGCAGTATACAGGGGGCGCTTGTCGAGCAGTACTTC; CDR3: CASSIQGALVEQYF
D: TRBD2; V: TRBV14; size: -; J: TRBJ2-5; DNA: TGTGCCAGCAGCCGATCCGGGACTAGCTGGGAGACCCAGTACTTC; CDR3: CASSRSGTSWETQYF
D: -; V: TRBV6-1; size: -; J: TRBJ1-2; DNA: TGTGCCAGCAGCCCCGAGGCAGACACTAACTATGGCTACACCTTC; CDR3: CASSPEADTNYGYTF
D: TRBD2; V: TRBV19; size: -; J: TRBJ2-2; DNA: TGTGCCAGTAGAGGCGGGAGAGAAACCGGGGAGCTGTTTTTT; CDR3: CASRGGRETGELFF
D: -; V: TRBV9; size: -; J: TRBJ1-5; DNA: TGTGCCAGCAGTCCCGGGGGGGCAGCAAGTCAGCCCCAGCATTTT; CDR3: CASSPGGAASQPQHF
D: -; V: TRBV4-1; size: -; J: TRBJ2-7; DNA: TGCGCCAGCAGCCCGGGACTTCTCTACGAGCAGTACTTC; CDR3: CASSPGLLYEQYF
D: TRBD2; V: TRBV28; size: -; J: TRBJ2-7; DNA: TGTGCCAGCAGTTTAGTCGCTAGCGGGAGTACCCAGCAGTACTTC; CDR3: CASSLVASGSTQQYF
D: -; V: TRBV19; size: -; J: TRBJ1-5; DNA: TGTGCCAGTAGTACGAACAGGGGCAATCAGCCCCAGCATTTT; CDR3: CASSTNRGNQPQHF
D: -; V: TRBV27; size: -; J: TRBJ1-1; DNA: TGTGCCAGCAGCCCGACAGGGAACACTGAAGCTTTCTTT; CDR3: CASSPTGNTEAFF
D: TRBD2; V: TRBV27; size: -; J: TRBJ2-7; DNA: TGTGCCAGCAGTTTAAGACTAGCGGGAGGGTACGAGCAGTACTTC; CDR3: CASSLRLAGGYEQYF
D: -; V: TRBV4-1; size: -; J: TRBJ2-3; DNA: TGCGCCAGCAGCCCGACAACAGGAACAGATACGCAGTATTTT; CDR3: CASSPTTGTDTQYF
D: -; V: TRBV11-2; size: -; J: TRBJ2-7; DNA: TGTGCCAGCAGCCCCGGGGCCTCCTACGAGCAGTACTTC; CDR3: CASSPGASYEQYF
D: -; V: TRBV6-5; size: -; J: TRBJ2-7; DNA: TGTGCCAGCAGACCCGACAGTTACGAGCAGTACTTC; CDR3: CASRPDSYEQYF
D: -; V: TRBV5-4; size: -; J: TRBJ2-7; DNA: TGTGCCAGCAGCCCCGACAGCCATCTGTGGTACTTC; CDR3: CASSPDSHLWYF
D: TRBD2; V: TRBV2; size: -; J: TRBJ2-7; DNA: TGTGCCAGCAGTAATCTGGGGGAGGGCCACCACGAGCAGTACTTC; CDR3: CASSNLGEGHHEQYF
D: TRBD1; V: TRBV28; size: -; J: TRBJ2-7; DNA: TGTGCCAGCAGTCCCCGGACAGGGGTGTACGAGCAGTACTTC; CDR3: CASSPRTGVYEQYF
D: -; V: TRBV4-2; size: few; J: TRBJ1-1; DNA: TGTGCCAGCAGCCAAATTGGGGCTGGGACTGAAGCTTTCTTT; CDR3: CASSQIGAGTEAFF
D: -; V: TRBV30; size: -; J: TRBJ2-1; DNA: TGTGCCTGGACTACCTACAATGAGCAGTTCTTC; CDR3: CAWTTYNEQFF
D: TRBD2; V: TRBV28; size: -; J: TRBJ2-1; DNA: TGTGCCAGCAGTTTAACCTCCCCGACTAGCGGGATTTACAATGAGCAGTTCTTC; CDR3: CASSLTSPTSGIYNEQFF
D: -; V: TRBV28; size: -; J: TRBJ2-7; DNA: TGTGCCAGCAGTTTATCGTTAACAGGGTCCTACGAGCAGTACTTC; CDR3: CASSLSLTGSYEQYF
D: -; V: TRBV10-2; size: -; J: TRBJ2-2; DNA: TGCGCCAGCAGGGCCCTTGACACTTCCGGGGAGCTGTTTTTT; CDR3: CASRALDTSGELFF
D: -; V: TRBV7-8; size: -; J: TRBJ1-1; DNA: TGTGCCAGCAGATCCCCGGGTGGCGTGGGAGCTGAAGCTTTCTTT; CDR3: CASRSPGGVGAEAFF
D: -; V: TRBV28; size: -; J: TRBJ2-2; DNA: TGTGCCAGCAGTTTCTCCCACAAGGGTTGGGACACCGGGGAGCTGTTTTTT; CDR3: CASSFSHKGWDTGELFF
D: -; V: TRBV27; size: -; J: TRBJ2-7; DNA: TGTGCCAGCAGTTTAAGGGGGTCCTACGAGCAGTACTTC; CDR3: CASSLRGSYEQYF
D: -; V: TRBV28; size: -; J: TRBJ1-2; DNA: TGTGCCAGCAGTTTAGTCAGGGGAGGGTTTACCTATGGCTACACCTTC; CDR3: CASSLVRGGFTYGYTF
D: -; V: TRBV25-1; size: -; J: TRBJ2-2; DNA: TGTGCCAGCAGTGACCCCGGGACTTCGAACACCGGGGAGCTGTTTTTT; CDR3: CASSDPGTSNTGELFF
D: TRBD2; V: TRBV28; size: -; J: TRBJ2-7; DNA: TGTGCCAGCAGTCCACTAGCGGGAGGGCCTTCCTACGAGCAGTACTTC; CDR3: CASSPLAGGPSYEQYF
D: -; V: TRBV6-5; size: -; J: TRBJ2-7; DNA: TGTGCCAGCAGTTACGGAGACGGAGCGTTCGAGCAGTACTTC; CDR3: CASSYGDGAFEQYF
D: TRBD2; V: TRBV4-1; size: once; J: TRBJ2-1; DNA: TGCGCCAGCAGCCAAGATAGGAGGCGGGAGTTTAATGAGCAGTTCTTC; CDR3: CASSQDRRREFNEQFF